This T cell receptor beta chain appears in the sequencing data of a study of vaccination and CD4 T cells after COVID-19. The study, taken as a whole, reports: Among reactive clones from convalescent patients, a median around 84% appeared only post-vaccination. Early post-infection timepoints were not included, and relatively few convalescent patients were studied.

Germline V lookup: CDR1 SNHLY, CDR2 FYNNEI. V shed 1 base, J shed 3 bases, and the junction held 4 bases outside the gene matches. This CDR3 comprises 16 residues. Note on this clonotype: The target antigen is unknown.

The treatment was: roughly ten-day PBMC culture with coronavirus spike peptide pools or control peptides (ViraFEST assay). ViraFEST expanded antigen-specific T cells with peptide pools, then sequenced TCRs. With the Oncomine TCR Beta short-read assay, DNA from cultured CD4+ T cells was sequenced. MiXCR, applied by TCRdb to the PCR reads, yields one record per CDR3 protein. Seen here are approximately 15,000 distinct CDR3 sequences, 54% observed once, and the top ten hold around 21%. Sequencing was performed on CD4+ T cells from blood, cultured in vitro, taken before SARS-CoV-2 vaccination. The sequence was collected from a human donor who had recovered from COVID-19. The rearrangement joins TRBV2 to TRBJ2-2; TRBD1 matches 8 bases. The CDR3: CASSEGTGPYTGELFF. The CDR3 DNA reads TGTGCCAGCAGTGAAGGGACAGGGCCGTACACCGGGGAGCTGTTTTTT. Combining the CDR3 with reference TRBV2 and TRBJ2-2 gives the whole variable domain EPEVTQTPSHQVTQMGQEVILRCVPISNHLYFYWYRQILGQKVEFLVSFYNNEISEKSEIFDDQFSVERPDGSNFTLKIRSTKLEDSAMYFCASSEGTGPYTGELFFGEGSRLTVL.